This TCR beta chain was sequenced during a study of cytomegalovirus exposure and HLA in healthy donors. The CDR3 consists of 14 residues. V lost 2 bases, J lost 2 bases, and 9 bases lay in between. Germline assignment: CDR1 KGHSH and CDR2 LQKENI. Overall study results and limits: The classifier reportedly diagnosed cytomegalovirus status with high specificity and sensitivity. The investigators catalogued 150 to 200 TCR beta chains as cytomegalovirus-associated. Many donors carried some public TCRs, although rarity characterized most TCR sequences.

Produced via immunoSEQ multiplex PCR; TCRdb's table is partial and in-frame only. The repertoire has more than 110,000 clones, 86% of them found once; the top ten carry 2.5% to 3.5%. A remark on this clone: Its antigen remains unidentified.

The receptor was isolated from a man aged 18 to 29 in good health and CMV-seronegative. The chain has TRBV18 and TRBJ2-5, with D maybe TRBD2 (5 bases). The sample was PBMCs. The chain's CDR3 is CASSPIGLQETQYF. The CDR3 coding sequence is TGTGCCAGCTCACCAATTGGACTTCAAGAGACCCAGTACTTC. Full variable domain (missing parts from reference TRBV18 and TRBJ2-5): NAGVMQNPRHLVRRRGQEARLRCSPMKGHSHVYWYRQLPEEGLKFMVYLQKENIIDESGMPKERFSAEFPKEGPSILRIQQVVRGDSAAYFCASSPIGLQETQYFGPGTRLLVL.